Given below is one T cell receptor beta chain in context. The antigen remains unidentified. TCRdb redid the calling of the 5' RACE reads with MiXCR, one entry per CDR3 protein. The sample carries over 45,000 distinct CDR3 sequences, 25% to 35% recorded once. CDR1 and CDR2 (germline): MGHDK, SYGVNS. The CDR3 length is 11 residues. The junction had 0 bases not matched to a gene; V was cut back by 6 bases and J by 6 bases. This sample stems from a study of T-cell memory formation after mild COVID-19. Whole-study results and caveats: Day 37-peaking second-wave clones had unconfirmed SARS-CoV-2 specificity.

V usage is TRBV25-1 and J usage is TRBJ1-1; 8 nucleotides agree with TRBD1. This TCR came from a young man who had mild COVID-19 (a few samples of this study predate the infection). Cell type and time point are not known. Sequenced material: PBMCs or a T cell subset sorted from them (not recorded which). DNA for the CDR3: TGTGCCAGCAGGACAGGGGCTGAAGCTTTCTTT. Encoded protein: CASRTGAEAFF.